This T cell receptor beta chain came from a study of shared clonotypes between healthy human individuals. Study at large: Samples came from a couple of female and three male donors aged 18 to 49. General observations from the study: Sorted-subset sequencing, rarefaction showed, was incomplete despite large depth. The diversity represented, both genetic and in exposure history, was limited by few donors. Sharing across four donors was highest in naive CD4 (roughly 5%) and lowest in memory CD8 (0.4%).

The V and J ends lost 2 bases and 12 bases, in that order; junction bases with no gene match: 4. Germline V gives CDR1 MDHEN, CDR2 SYDVKM. The CDR3 has 13 residues. The data were produced by immunoSEQ multiplex PCR, yet TCRdb's version contains in-frame clones alone and is incomplete. The table has 2 million to 2.5 million clones, 85% to 95% seen once. This clone showed up just once. Its antigen is not identified. The source is a man between 18 and 29 years old in good health. Some clones in this sample may be carry-over from other donors' samples. The sample comprised naive CD4+ T cells from PBMCs. The subset was: CD45RA+ positively selected. The rearrangement links TRBV28 to TRBJ2-6; TRBD1 agrees at 7 bases. The CDR3: CASSLRQGGVLTF. The CDR3 region has the DNA TGTGCCAGCAGTTTAAGACAGGGCGGCGTCCTGACTTTC.